This passage covers 21 T cell receptor beta chains from one sample sequenced in a study of T cells in women clearing cervical HPV infection. The data were produced by immunoSEQ multiplex PCR, yet TCRdb's version contains in-frame clones alone and is incomplete. The clone table shows over 25,000 clones, with the ten largest holding approximately 22%. Sequencing was carried out using blood buffy coat. The receptors stem from a woman aged 18 to 75 with a cervical HPV16 infection that either progressed to CIN3+ or cleared (not recorded which).

In regard to this clone: The read comes to an end 3 residues before the CDR3 does, leaving the germline J gene to fill in the end. The chain employs TRBV30 and TRBJ1-4; 10 positions agree with TRBD1. There are 16 residues in the CDR3. Germline V lookup: CDR1 GTSNPN, CDR2 SVGIG (reference sequence). Here the CDR3 reads CASSRQGASYNSPLFF. The sequenced CDR3 bases are TGTGCCTCCTCCCGACAGGGGGCTTCCTATAATTCACCA.

In regard to this clone: Read data end 3 residues before the CDR3 end; the end is taken from the germline J gene. The V and J genes are TRBV29-1 and TRBJ2-3; D is possibly TRBD2 (6 bases). This CDR3 has 13 residues. Germline V lookup: CDR1 SQVTM, CDR2 ANQGSEA. The CDR3 spells CSVPDIPREAQYF. The CDR3 bases that were read are TGCAGCGTCCCGGACATCCCGAGGGAGGCG.

Details on this clone: From the germline J gene comes the end of the CDR3, since the read stops 3 residues before it. The chain combines TRBV11-2 with TRBJ2-1, with TRBD2 as a possible D gene (6 bases). This CDR3 comprises 15 residues. V dropped 4 bases and J dropped 7 bases, with 17 bases sitting between them. Per germline, CDR1 SGHAT and CDR2 FQNNGV. The DNA read from the CDR3 is TGTGCCAGCAGCTCTAGACTAGTTCGAGGGAATGAG. Protein sequence: CASSSRLVRGNE. The entire CDR3 protein is CASSSRLVRGNEQFF.

Remarks on this clone: The DNA ends 3 residues before the CDR3 does, and the rest of the CDR3 is filled in from the germline J gene. The chain recombines TRBV4-2 with TRBJ2-3; TRBD2 might be the D (5 bases). The CDR3 contains 14 residues. V lost 3 bases and J 2 bases, leaving 9 bases between the germline ends. The germline V gene encodes CDR1 LGHNA and CDR2 YNFKEQ. The CDR3 DNA, read in part, is TGTGCCAGCAGCCAGATCGGGGTCACAGATACG. Its translation: CASSQIGVTDT. The whole CDR3 is CASSQIGVTDTQYF.

With regard to this clone: The sequenced fragment ends 3 residues before the CDR3 boundary, so the rest is inferred from the germline J gene. This chain uses TRBV18 with TRBJ1-4; D possibly corresponds to TRBD1 (6 bases). Germline V lookup: CDR1 KGHSH, CDR2 LQKENI. The CDR3 has 17 residues. The chain's CDR3 is CASSPQPDRSGANVLFF. CDR3 DNA (partial): TGTGCCAGCTCACCCCAACCCGACAGGTCTGGGGCCAACGTA.

Comments on this clone: Read sequence stops 3 residues before the CDR3 end, and the germline J gene provides the missing end. The chain is built from TRBV5-6 and TRBJ1-2, with a weak D call TRBD1 (5 bases). Germline assignment: CDR1 SGHDT and CDR2 YYEEEE. The length of the CDR3 is 13 residues. V lost 4 bases and J lost 4, with 11 bases in between. CDR3 bases read: TGTGCCAGCAGCGCACTCGGGGGCTATGGC. As protein: CASSALGGYG. The CDR3 in its entirety is CASSALGGYGYTF.

A word on this clone: The read terminates 3 residues before the CDR3 end, so the remaining end is supplied by the germline J gene. The chain has TRBV7-7 and TRBJ2-2, with D possibly TRBD1 on 6 matching bases. Germline CDR1 is SSHAT and CDR2 is FNYEAQ (reference sequence). V shed 1 base and J shed 1 base, with 16 bases lying between them. This CDR3 has 18 residues. CDR3 amino acids: CASSLDRFGQKNTGELFF. The sequenced CDR3 bases are TGTGCCAGCAGCTTAGACCGCTTCGGACAGAAGAACACCGGGGAG.

Points on this clone: The read falls 3 residues short of the CDR3 end, and the missing part is taken from the germline J gene. The V and J genes are TRBV5-1 and TRBJ2-1, with a weak D call TRBD2 (6 bases). The CDR3 loop spans 16 amino acids. Per germline, CDR1 SGHRS and CDR2 YFSETQ. V lost 4 bases and J 5 bases, leaving 19 bases between the germline ends. The CDR3 DNA, read in part, is TGCGCCAGCAGCGTAGGAGGCGGGATTTTGGACAATGAG. This translates into CASSVGGGILDNE. The complete CDR3 protein is CASSVGGGILDNEQFF.

Note on this clone: The CDR3 goes on 3 residues after the read ends, and that part is filled in from the germline J gene. V is TRBV30 and J is TRBJ2-4; D may be TRBD1 (6 bases). There are 12 residues in the CDR3. Germline loops: CDR1 GTSNPN, CDR2 SVGIG (reference sequence). CDR3 amino acids: CAWNRDIYGQYF. The CDR3 bases that were read are TGTGCCTGGAACAGGGACATCTATGGT.

Notes on this clone: Coverage ceases 3 residues before the CDR3 finishes, and the germline J gene fills in the end. The rearrangement links TRBV5-6 to TRBJ2-1; weak D call: TRBD1 (5 bases). CDR1 is SGHDT and CDR2 is YYEEEE in the germline V gene. Trimming took off 2 bases at V and 9 bases at J, with 9 bases between the two ends. This CDR3 contains 12 residues. CDR3 protein: CASSFREFEQFF. The DNA read from the CDR3 is TGTGCCAGCAGCTTCAGGGAATTTGAG.

On this clone: The sequence runs out 3 residues before the end of the CDR3; the remainder is reconstructed from the germline J gene. Distinct nucleotide sequences in the sample also encode this CDR3. The chain carries TRBV11-2 and TRBJ2-7; TRBD2 is a possible D gene (5 bases). V lost 1 base and J 4 bases, leaving 8 bases between the germline ends. The germline V gene encodes CDR1 SGHAT and CDR2 FQNNGV. CDR3 length: 13 amino acids. CDR3 bases read: TGTGCCAGCAGCTTAGTCGAGGGTTACGAG. It specifies CASSLVEGYE. The full CDR3 is CASSLVEGYEQYF.

Remarks on this clone: With the read ending 3 residues before the CDR3 end, the germline J gene is used to fill in that end. The chain recombines TRBV20-1 with TRBJ2-3; TRBD2 aligns across 9 bases. The CDR3 has 14 amino acids. The germline CDR1 and CDR2 sequences are DFQATT and SNEGSKA (reference sequence). The V and J ends lost 3 bases and 4 bases, in that order; junction bases with no gene match: 5. CDR3 sequence reads: CSASSSGKADTQYF. Partial CDR3 DNA: TGCAGTGCTAGTTCTAGCGGGAAGGCAGATACG.

A remark on this clone: From the germline J gene comes the end of the CDR3, since the read stops 3 residues before it. The V call is TRBV4-2, the J call TRBJ2-7; 10 bases are a match to TRBD2. The J segment lost 1 base and the V segment lost 4 bases, leaving 19 bases of the junction unmatched. The germline V gene encodes CDR1 LGHNA and CDR2 YNFKEQ. This CDR3 is 20 amino acids long. This chain's CDR3 is CASSPLGASGSVGDSYEQYF. The DNA read from the CDR3 is TGTGCCAGCAGCCCGCTCGGGGCTAGCGGGAGTGTGGGGGATTCCTACGAG.

A word on this clone: Read sequence stops 3 residues before the CDR3 end, and the germline J gene provides the missing end. This chain links TRBV20-1 with TRBJ2-1; TRBD1 matches at 10 bases. This CDR3 has 17 amino acids. Germline-derived CDR1 and CDR2 are DFQATT and SNEGSKA (reference sequence). The V and J ends lost 4 bases and 7 bases, in that order; junction bases with no gene match: 16. The CDR3 bases that were read are TGCAGTGCTACCCGCAGCCCCCGGGACAGGGGAGGAAATGAG. Its protein is CSATRSPRDRGGNE. Given in full, the CDR3 is CSATRSPRDRGGNEQFF.

About this clone itself: The read terminates 3 residues ahead of where the CDR3 ends, so the germline J gene completes it. The chain carries TRBV18 and TRBJ1-2; maybe TRBD1 (5 bases). In germline, CDR1 is KGHSH, CDR2 LQKENI. The CDR3 covers 12 residues. The CDR3 protein is CASAPNRGDYTF. The sequenced CDR3 bases are TGTGCCAGCGCCCCCAATAGGGGCGAC.

With respect to this clone: The read comes to an end 3 residues before the CDR3 does, leaving the germline J gene to fill in the end. V and J are TRBV12-3 or TRBV12-4 and TRBJ2-3, with D tentatively TRBD2 (5 bases). V gave up 6 bases and J gave up 0 bases, with 19 bases separating them. The CDR3 runs 17 residues. The CDR3 reads CASSLPPRADSTDTQYF. CDR3 DNA (partial): TGTGCCAGCAGCCTACCGCCGCGAGCGGATAGCACAGATACG.

The covered CDR3 bases are TGTGCCAGCAGCCTTTTAGCGGGAGGTGGAAATGAG. This encodes CASSLLAGGGNE. The full CDR3 protein reads CASSLLAGGGNEQFF. This sequence joins TRBV11-3 and TRBJ2-1; 10 bases are shared with TRBD2. The read terminates 3 residues ahead of where the CDR3 ends, so the germline J gene completes it. The V gene end was trimmed by 5 bases and the J gene end by 7 bases; junction bases not matched to a gene: 8. This CDR3 is 15 amino acids long. In germline, CDR1 is SGHNT, CDR2 YENEEA.

Of note for this clone: The observed sequence ends 3 residues before the CDR3 terminus, with the missing tail filled in from the germline J gene. This chain links TRBV29-1 with TRBJ1-1, with D tentatively TRBD1 (6 bases). Germline V gene lookup returns CDR1 SQVTM and CDR2 ANQGSEA. Trimming removed 7 bases from V and 7 bases from J, with 16 bases in between. CDR3 size: 12 residues. CDR3 in amino acids: CSADRSGNEAFF. The CDR3 bases that were read are TGCAGCGCTGACAGGTCAGGGAATGAA.

Points on this clone: The sequence runs out 3 residues before the end of the CDR3; the remainder is reconstructed from the germline J gene. The J gene is TRBJ2-1, the V gene TRBV18, with TRBD1 matching 7 bases. Germline V gives CDR1 KGHSH, CDR2 LQKENI. The CDR3 totals 14 residues. Germline trimming cut 4 bases from V and 5 bases from J; bases unmatched to any gene: 5. CDR3 residues: CASSLGTEDNEQFF. The part of the CDR3 DNA that was read is TGTGCCAGCTCACTAGGGACAGAGGACAATGAG.

Concerning this clone: The CDR3 end falls 3 residues outside the read, so it is completed with the germline J gene. This chain joins TRBV7-3 and TRBJ2-1, with 7 bases that match TRBD2. CDR1 and CDR2 from the germline V gene are SGHTA and FQGTGA. V gave up 4 bases and J gave up 7 bases; unmatched junction bases: 10. The length of the CDR3 is 15 residues. The CDR3 reads CASSSQREVRNEQFF. CDR3 DNA, as far as it was read: TGTGCCAGCAGCTCGCAGCGGGAAGTGAGAAATGAG.

Regarding this clone: The CDR3 goes on 3 residues after the read ends, and that part is filled in from the germline J gene. The rearrangement uses TRBV30 and TRBJ1-3, with D perhaps matching TRBD1 (5 bases). Deletions cut 4 bases from V and 2 bases from J, with 12 bases between. The CDR3 is made up of 14 amino acids. Germline assignment: CDR1 GTSNPN and CDR2 SVGIG (reference sequence). The CDR3 loop is CAWTDKLAGNTIYF. The sequenced CDR3 bases are TGTGCCTGGACGGACAAGCTGGCTGGAAACACC.